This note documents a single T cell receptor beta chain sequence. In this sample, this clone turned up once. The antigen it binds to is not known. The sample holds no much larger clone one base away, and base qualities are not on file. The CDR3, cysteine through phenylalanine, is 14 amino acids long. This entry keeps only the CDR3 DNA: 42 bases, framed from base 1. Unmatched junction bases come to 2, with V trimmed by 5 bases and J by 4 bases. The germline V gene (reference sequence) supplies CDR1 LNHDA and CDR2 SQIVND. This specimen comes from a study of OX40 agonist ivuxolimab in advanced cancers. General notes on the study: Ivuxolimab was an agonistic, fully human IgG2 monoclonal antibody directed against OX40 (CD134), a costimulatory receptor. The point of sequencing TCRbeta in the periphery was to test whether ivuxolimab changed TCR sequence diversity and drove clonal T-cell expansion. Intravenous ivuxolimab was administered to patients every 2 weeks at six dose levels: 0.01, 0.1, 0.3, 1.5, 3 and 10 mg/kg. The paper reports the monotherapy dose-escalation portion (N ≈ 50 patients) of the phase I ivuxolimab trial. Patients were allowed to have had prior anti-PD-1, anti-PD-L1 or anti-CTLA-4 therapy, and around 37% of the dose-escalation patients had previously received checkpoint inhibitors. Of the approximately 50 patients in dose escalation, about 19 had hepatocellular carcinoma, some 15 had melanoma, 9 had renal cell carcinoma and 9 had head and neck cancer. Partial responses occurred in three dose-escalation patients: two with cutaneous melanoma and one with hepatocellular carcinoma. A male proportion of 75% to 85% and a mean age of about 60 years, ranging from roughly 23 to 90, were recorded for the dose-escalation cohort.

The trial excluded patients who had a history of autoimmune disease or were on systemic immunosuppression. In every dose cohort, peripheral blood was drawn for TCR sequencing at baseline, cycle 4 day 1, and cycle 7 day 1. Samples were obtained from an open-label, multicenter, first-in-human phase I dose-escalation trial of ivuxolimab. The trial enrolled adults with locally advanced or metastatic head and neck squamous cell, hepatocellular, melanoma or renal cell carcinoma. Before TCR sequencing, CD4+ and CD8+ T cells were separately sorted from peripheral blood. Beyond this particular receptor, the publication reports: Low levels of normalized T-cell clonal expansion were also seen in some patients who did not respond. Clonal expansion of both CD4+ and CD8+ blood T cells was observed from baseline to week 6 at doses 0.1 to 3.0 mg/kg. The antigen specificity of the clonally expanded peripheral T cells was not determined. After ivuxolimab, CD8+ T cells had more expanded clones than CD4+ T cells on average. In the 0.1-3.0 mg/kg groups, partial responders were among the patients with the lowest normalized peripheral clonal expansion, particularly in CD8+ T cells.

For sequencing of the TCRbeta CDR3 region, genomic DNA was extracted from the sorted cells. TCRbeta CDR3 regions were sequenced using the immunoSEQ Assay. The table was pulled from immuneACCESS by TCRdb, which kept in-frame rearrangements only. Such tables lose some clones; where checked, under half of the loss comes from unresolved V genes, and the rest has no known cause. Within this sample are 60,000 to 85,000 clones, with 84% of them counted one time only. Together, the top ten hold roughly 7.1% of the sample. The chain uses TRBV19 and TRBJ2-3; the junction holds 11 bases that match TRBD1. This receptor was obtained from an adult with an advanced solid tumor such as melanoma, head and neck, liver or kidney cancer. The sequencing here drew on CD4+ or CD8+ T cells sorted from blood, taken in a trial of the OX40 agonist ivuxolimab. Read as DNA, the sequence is TGTGCCAGTAGTTCGGGACAGGGGGCAGATACGCAGTATTTT. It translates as CASSSGQGADTQYF. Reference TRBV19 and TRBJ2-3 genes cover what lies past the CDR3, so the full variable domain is DGGITQSPKYLFRKEGQNVTLSCEQNLNHDAMYWYRQDPGQGLRLIYYSQIVNDFQKGDIAEGYSVSREKKESFPLTVTSAQKNPTAFYLCASSSGQGADTQYFGPGTRLTVL.